This T cell receptor (beta chain) appears in the sequencing data of a study of low-dose radiotherapy and immunotherapy resistance in tumors. The overall study: Doses delivered to Cohort 2 were 1 Gy per fraction every two weeks, amounting to 13 Gy over 26 weeks. Each patient took aspirin at a dose of 300 mg by mouth once daily over the course of four cycles, with dosing beginning on cycle 1 day 1.

The time point was: before trial treatment. Donors, who were enrolled in a single-arm phase I dose-escalation trial, received nivolumab, ipilimumab, aspirin, low-dose cyclophosphamide and low-dose radiotherapy. Alpha- and beta-chain coverage of first-strand cDNA came from TRAV- and TRBV-specific primers. Amplification of TCRs used a constant-region primer and V-primer adapter for around 18 PCR cycles. TCRdb re-analysed the reads in MiXCR, keeping a single row per CDR3 protein. The top ten hold about 3.9% of the sample, which has tens of thousands of distinct CDR3 sequences, roughly 31% seen once. This clonotype has a count of ten or more. The germline CDR1 and CDR2 sequences are DFQATT and SNEGSKA (reference sequence). The germline V and J ends were trimmed by 2 bases and 7 bases, with 11 bases remaining between them. The CDR3 extends over 13 amino acids.

Sequenced here: PBMCs, sampled before treatment. The V and J genes are TRBV20-1 and TRBJ2-2; D call uncertain. This clonotype originated in a male donor with gallbladder cancer. The CDR3 nucleotides read TGCAGTGCTAGAAGACTCCTAAACGGGGAGCTGTTTTTT. It yields the protein CSARRLLNGELFF.